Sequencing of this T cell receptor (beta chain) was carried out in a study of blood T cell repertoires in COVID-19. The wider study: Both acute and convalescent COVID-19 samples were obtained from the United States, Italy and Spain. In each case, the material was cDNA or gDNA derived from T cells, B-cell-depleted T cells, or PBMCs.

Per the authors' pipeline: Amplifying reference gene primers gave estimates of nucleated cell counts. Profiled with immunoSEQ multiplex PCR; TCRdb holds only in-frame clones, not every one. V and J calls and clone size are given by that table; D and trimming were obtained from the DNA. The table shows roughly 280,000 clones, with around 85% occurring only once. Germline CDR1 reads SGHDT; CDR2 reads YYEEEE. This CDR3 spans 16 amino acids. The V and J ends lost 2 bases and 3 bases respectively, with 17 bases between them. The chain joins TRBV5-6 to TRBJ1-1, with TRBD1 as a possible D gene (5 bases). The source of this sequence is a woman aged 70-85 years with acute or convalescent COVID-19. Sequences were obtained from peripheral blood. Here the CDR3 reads CASSFRAPRGDTEAFF. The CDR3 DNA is TGTGCCAGCAGCTTCCGGGCCCCCCGGGGGGACACTGAAGCTTTCTTT.